The T cell receptor beta chain described here comes from a study of beta chain features in type 1 diabetes. A single heparinised blood sample, averaging about 120 mL, was obtained per donor. To note about this clone: Its matching antigen is unknown.

Germline V CDR1 and CDR2: KGHSH, LQKENI. The V and J ends lost 0 bases and 7 bases, in that order; junction bases with no gene match: 8. CDR3 length: 15 amino acids. Study conclusions and caveats: Patients with type 1 diabetes carried fewer insertions and had more deletions at their VDJ junctions. Shorter TCRB CDR3s, moderately but significantly so, marked every one of the four CD4+ subsets in Type 1 diabetes patients. Cells carrying high TCR expression could end up over-represented when cDNA is sequenced.

Every bit of the isolated RNA underwent reverse transcription, so sequencing read expressed TCRB transcripts. The method was immunoSEQ multiplex PCR; TCRdb's version includes in-frame clones alone and lacks a portion of them. The profile covers 300,000 to 400,000 clones, with approximately 15% appearing a single time and roughly 0.015% taken by the ten largest. The chain carries TRBV18 and TRBJ2-7; 8 nucleotides line up with TRBD1. This TCR came from a woman between 18 and 30 years old with type 1 diabetes. The sample comprised naive CD4+ T cells from blood. The CDR3 here is CASSPPSQGAGEQYF. The DNA for the CDR3 is TGTGCCAGCTCACCACCGTCTCAGGGGGCGGGGGAGCAGTACTTC.